The 13 T cell receptor beta chains presented below share a single source sample, sequenced in a study of cytomegalovirus exposure and HLA in healthy donors. With 60 Vbeta and 13 Jbeta primers, the PCR was carried out. The protocol was immunoSEQ multiplex PCR, while the TCRdb copy is restricted to in-frame clones and leaves out a portion. The top ten hold about 13% of the sample, which has approximately 150,000 clones, 60% to 85% seen once. The specimen was PBMCs. The receptor source for this set is a middle-aged man in good health and CMV-seropositive.

Written as DNA, the CDR3 is TGTGCCACACCCCCAAGGACAGGGGACGGCTACACCTTC. Translated: CATPPRTGDGYTF. V usage is TRBV2 and J usage is TRBJ1-2; 9 bases are a match to TRBD1. Germline CDR1 and CDR2: SNHLY and FYNNEI. J lost 8 bases, V lost 10 bases, and 11 bases had no gene match. The length of the CDR3 is 13 residues.

The rearrangement links TRBV2 to TRBJ2-3, with 9 bases that match TRBD2. Germline CDR1 and CDR2: SNHLY and FYNNEI. V shed 7 bases and J 0 bases; nucleotides not matched to a gene: 11. CDR3 size: 17 residues. The CDR3 reads CASTEGSGRPSTDTQYF. Written as DNA, the CDR3 is TGTGCCAGCACCGAGGGGAGCGGGAGGCCTAGCACAGATACGCAGTATTTT.

This chain uses TRBV28 with TRBJ1-5; D call uncertain. This CDR3 region has 14 residues. Per germline, CDR1 MDHEN and CDR2 SYDVKM. V dropped 5 bases and J dropped 6 bases, with 14 bases sitting between them. The CDR3: CASSPLGGPQPQHF. For the CDR3, the DNA is TGTGCCAGCAGTCCCTTGGGAGGTCCTCAGCCCCAGCATTTT.

V and J are TRBV27 and TRBJ2-7; weak D call: TRBD2 (5 bases). V lost 2 bases to trimming and J lost 5 bases, with 13 bases between them. The CDR3 has 14 amino acids. Germline values: CDR1 MNHEY, CDR2 SMNVEV (reference sequence). DNA for the CDR3: TGTGCCAGCAGTTTAAGCGGCTCCGGACACGAGCAGTACTTC. This encodes CASSLSGSGHEQYF.

This clone turned up a few times. The chain recombines TRBV5-6 with TRBJ2-5; D may be TRBD1 (6 bases). The CDR3 length is 13 residues. Deletions cut 4 bases from V and 7 bases from J, with 14 bases between. In germline, CDR1 is SGHDT, CDR2 YYEEEE. Here the CDR3 DNA reads TGTGCCAGCAGCCCTGGGGGCGAGGCGACCCAGTACTTC. Translated, it gives CASSPGGEATQYF. The variable domain in full, completed from reference TRBV5-6 and TRBJ2-5, reads DAGVTQSPTHLIKTRGQQVTLRCSPKSGHDTVSWYQQALGQGPQFIFQYYEEEERQRGNFPDRFSGHQFPNYSSELNVNALLLGDSALYLCASSPGGEATQYFGPGTRLLVL.

The chain recombines TRBV7-3 with TRBJ1-1; D perhaps matches TRBD1 (5 bases). Germline CDR1 reads SGHTA; CDR2 reads FQGTGA. This CDR3 comprises 12 residues. The ends were cut back, 5 bases at V and 1 base at J, with 5 bases in the middle. The CDR3 nucleotides read TGTGCCAGCAGCCAGGGGAACACTGAAGCTTTCTTT. Translation gives CASSQGNTEAFF.

The chain links TRBV28 to TRBJ2-5, with 8 bases aligning to TRBD1. The end of the DNA aligns better with TRBJ2-7, so the J call may be wrong. The V gene's germline CDR1 is MDHEN and CDR2 SYDVKM. This CDR3 has 16 amino acids. The CDR3 sequence is CASSNTWTGYSYEQYF. CDR3 DNA: TGTGCCAGCTCGAATACTTGGACAGGGTATAGCTACGAGCAGTACTTC.

This chain joins TRBV2 and TRBJ2-7, with TRBD1 as a possible D gene (5 bases). The V end was cut by 8 bases, the J end by 13 bases, with 15 bases between. Germline V gene sequence: CDR1 SNHLY, CDR2 FYNNEI. The CDR3 totals 10 residues. Written as DNA, the CDR3 is TGTGCCAGCCGCAGGGTCGTTGAATACTTC. Translated: CASRRVVEYF. The variable domain in full, with the rest retrieved from reference TRBV2 and TRBJ2-7, is EPEVTQTPSHQVTQMGQEVILRCVPISNHLYFYWYRQILGQKVEFLVSFYNNEISEKSEIFDDQFSVERPDGSNFTLKIRSTKLEDSAMYFCASRRVVEYFGPGTRLTVT.

The chain is built from TRBV29-1 and TRBJ2-7, with 9 bases identical to TRBD1. The germline V gene has CDR1 SQVTM and CDR2 ANQGSEA. This CDR3 has 15 amino acids. V gave up 6 bases and J gave up 2 bases; unmatched junction bases: 11. The CDR3 DNA reads TGCAGCGTAGGACAGGGGAGTCCCCTACCCTACGAGCAGTACTTC. Translation: CSVGQGSPLPYEQYF.

This clone has only a few counts. V gene TRBV30 combines with J gene TRBJ1-4; 9 nucleotides align to TRBD1. The ends lost 0 bases at V and 3 bases at J; junction bases unmatched: 2. Per the germline V gene, CDR1 is GTSNPN and CDR2 is SVGIG (reference sequence). The CDR3 has 15 amino acids. In DNA form, the CDR3 reads TGTGCCTGGAGTGTAGGGACAGGGCCTAATGAAAAACTGTTTTTT. Encoded protein: CAWSVGTGPNEKLFF.

The chain has TRBV5-1 and TRBJ2-3, with 8 bases identical to TRBD1. The V gene end was trimmed by 4 bases and the J gene end by 8 bases; junction bases not matched to a gene: 9. The germline V gene has CDR1 SGHRS and CDR2 YFSETQ. The CDR3 is made up of 14 amino acids. CDR3: CASSGGQGAFTQYF. The DNA for the CDR3 is TGCGCCAGCAGCGGGGGGCAGGGGGCCTTTACGCAGTATTTT.

This chain connects TRBV7-8 to TRBJ2-5; D unresolved. The CDR3 extends over 15 amino acids. Germline lookup yields CDR1 SGHVS and CDR2 FQNEAQ. V gave up 4 bases and J gave up 11 bases, with 23 bases separating them. In DNA form, the CDR3 reads TGTGCCAGCAGCTCTTCGAGCGTTTATAGTTCCCAGCAGTACTTC. Translation: CASSSSSVYSSQQYF.

This sequence joins TRBV29-1 and TRBJ2-1; no firm D call. V lost 4 bases, J lost 8 bases, and 15 bases lay in between. CDR3 size: 13 residues. Germline V gene lookup returns CDR1 SQVTM and CDR2 ANQGSEA. The CDR3 DNA reads as TGCAGCGTTGGGCGCCTCTCCCAGGATGAGCAGTTCTTC. Translated, it gives CSVGRLSQDEQFF.